This TCR beta chain is from a study of T cells after yellow fever vaccination (dated by TCRdb to about 2019). Study-level background: The SMART-Seq v4 Ultra Low Input RNA kit was used to prepare libraries from fractions with low cell numbers. To track T-cell clones before and after primary and booster YFV17D yellow fever vaccination, bulk TCR alpha and beta repertoires were sequenced longitudinally. Two healthy male donors, one aged 18 to 30 and one aged 30 to 40 years, were included in the cohort. Blood samples were taken at several timepoints before and after primary and secondary immunization, and bulk PBMC replicates and cell subsets were isolated.

V loses 5 bases at its end and J loses 8 bases; junction bases beyond the gene matches: 16. Taken from cysteine to phenylalanine, the CDR3 has 16 residues. The sequence is cut down to CDR3 DNA, 48 bases in frame from base 1. Taken with the paper, the label for treatment or condition translates to: live attenuated yellow fever vaccine strain. PBMCs were isolated from peripheral blood using a standard Ficoll-Paque protocol. Dynabeads CD4 and CD8 positive selection kits were used to isolate the CD4 and CD8 T-cell fractions. TriZol was used to extract RNA from bulk PBMCs, CD4 and CD8 fractions, and dextramer-positive and dextramer-negative fractions. Reads for this sample came from an Illumina NovaSeq 6000. TCR cDNA was synthesized by 5'RACE template switching, which introduced a universal primer site and unique molecular identifiers. Priming for cDNA synthesis came from both the TCR alpha and TCR beta constant segments. Libraries were amplified in two PCR steps, with sample barcodes and sequencing adapters added in the second step. Sequencing of the libraries was done on either Illumina HiSeq 2500 (2x100 bp) or NovaSeq (2x150 bp). The study's own analysis went as follows. Demultiplexing of reads and collapsing into UMI consensus sequences were performed with MIGEC, and V(D)J alignment was carried out with MiXCR. Vaccine-responding clonotypes were identified with edgeR using replicate PBMC samples, with FDR below 0.01 and a log2 fold change above 5 up to day 15 being required. CD4 or CD8 identity was assigned to each bulk clonotype according to whether the clonotype was present at higher abundance in the sequenced CD4 repertoire or the sequenced CD8 repertoire. Using fastp trimming at Q25 and MiXCR clonotype assembly, TCRdb reanalyzed the public sequencing data and kept in-frame beta chains. Every entry covers one CDR3 protein and lists the most common genes and DNA from its rows. The V and J calls were determined by TCRdb, not by the authors. Across this sample there are about 220,000 distinct CDR3 sequences, with under 3.5% seen only once. The top ten clones comprise around 3% of the sample.

Study-wide conclusions, independent of this receptor: The secondary T-cell response was weaker than the primary response but faster, peaking on day 5 instead of day 15. A small fraction of clonotypes showed up in both the CD4 and CD8 compartments, probably as a result of convergent recombination. Most clones expanded after primary vaccination were re-detected after the booster (around 96% of CD4 and 88% of CD8), suggesting broad memory maintenance. Because only a couple of donors were included in the study, the extent to which the findings can be generalized is limited. Because abundant contaminating clonotypes from the bulk population could be contained in FACS-sorted repertoires, computational filtering was required.

This clonotype was counted only a few times. Its specific antigen is unknown. No qualities accompany the bases; no much larger clone lies one base away. The chain is assembled from TRBV12-3 or TRBV12-4 and TRBJ1-2, and 8 junction bases match TRBD1. The material sequenced was CD4+ T cells sorted from PBMCs, taken 10 days after the yellow fever booster vaccination. The receptor's source is a man younger than 30 who received the YFV17D yellow fever vaccine. The nucleotides read TGTGCCAGCAGTGACTGGACAGGGATTAGTCGGGGCGGCTACACCTTC. Translated, this is CASSDWTGISRGGYTF.